The 15 T cell receptor beta chains below were found in one sample sequenced in a study of response to subunit inactivated influenza vaccine. TCRdb analysed the RT-PCR reads with MiXCR anew, one entry per CDR3 protein. The table has about 650,000 distinct CDR3 sequences, 15% to 17% seen once. The source was PBMCs from blood, collected 11 to 12 days after vaccination. These receptors were collected from a man aged 50-60 years who received an inactivated influenza vaccine.

The genes are TRBV2 and TRBJ2-1, with a tentative D call TRBD2 (7 bases). The CDR3 length is 16 residues. Trimming cost V 1 base and J 0 bases, with 10 bases left between them. The germline CDR1 and CDR2 sequences are SNHLY and FYNNEI. The CDR3, as DNA: TGTGCCAGCAGTGAAGGGGGGGGCAGCTCCTACAATGAGCAGTTCTTC. It codes for CASSEGGGSSYNEQFF.

The chain uses TRBV5-1 and TRBJ2-7; 8 bases agree with TRBD2. Germline V lookup: CDR1 SGHRS, CDR2 YFSETQ. The CDR3 totals 15 residues. Losses at the gene ends were 2 bases for V and 4 bases for J; bases not matched to a gene: 8. The DNA for the CDR3 is TGCGCCAGCAGCTTCGGGGGGGGCGACTTTTACGAGCAGTACTTC. This sequence encodes CASSFGGGDFYEQYF.

This clonotype was detected a few times. Written as DNA, the CDR3 is TGCAGTGCTAGAGAGGCTAGCGGGACGAACATTCAGTACTTC. Translation gives CSAREASGTNIQYF. V and J are TRBV20-1 and TRBJ2-4; 9 nucleotides agree with TRBD2. The germline gives CDR1 DFQATT, CDR2 SNEGSKA (reference sequence). Trimming took 0 bases from V and 7 from J; bases not matched to a gene: 4. This CDR3 contains 14 residues.

This clonotype was detected many times. J is TRBJ2-5 and V is TRBV10-3; D is ambiguous. CDR3 length equals 13 residues. CDR1 and CDR2 from the germline V gene are ENHRY and SYGVKD. Trimming shortened V by 0 bases and J by 4 bases, and 6 bases separated the two germline ends. CDR3 DNA: TGTGCCATCAGTGAGTCTCCCGGAGAGACCCAGTACTTC. This codes for CAISESPGETQYF.

This clonotype showed up just a few times. The rearrangement uses TRBV29-1 and TRBJ2-4, with TRBD1 as a possible D gene (6 bases). The germline V gene has CDR1 SQVTM and CDR2 ANQGSEA. The CDR3 is made up of 13 amino acids. Trimming left V 3 bases short and J 9 bases short, with 15 bases between. The CDR3 nucleotides are TGCAGCGTTGAGGATGGGACAAGCCCCATTCAGTACTTC. It specifies CSVEDGTSPIQYF.

This clonotype was picked up a small number of times. The rearrangement links TRBV12-3 or TRBV12-4 to TRBJ1-5; 9 bases map to TRBD1. This CDR3 region has 15 residues. Unmatched junction bases numbered 7, after V lost 5 bases and J lost 5 bases. The CDR3 region has the DNA TGTGCCAGCAGTACCGCGACAGGGGGGTATCAGCCCCAGCATTTT. Amino acid sequence: CASSTATGGYQPQHF.

This clonotype was seen at least ten times. This chain links TRBV20-1 with TRBJ1-4; 7 bases align to TRBD1. Trimming at V came to 4 bases and at J to 7 bases, leaving 12 bases not matched to a gene. This CDR3 is built from 15 residues. Germline V gene sequence: CDR1 DFQATT, CDR2 SNEGSKA (reference sequence). CDR3 residues: CSANLQGLTREKLFF. The CDR3 DNA follows: TGCAGTGCTAATCTACAGGGGCTAACCCGTGAAAAACTGTTTTTT.

This clonotype has a handful of counts. The CDR3: CSVRQGDNYGYTF. The CDR3 DNA reads TGCAGCGTCCGACAGGGGGACAACTATGGCTACACCTTC. The rearrangement joins TRBV29-1 to TRBJ1-2, with TRBD1 identical over 9 bases. The CDR3 length is 13 residues. Germline loops: CDR1 SQVTM, CDR2 ANQGSEA. The V gene end was trimmed by 6 bases and the J gene end by 2 bases; junction bases not matched to a gene: 4.

This clonotype was observed a few times. The V call is TRBV12-3 or TRBV12-4, the J call TRBJ2-3; the D gene is possibly TRBD2 (5 bases). This CDR3 has 13 amino acids. The V and J ends lost 10 bases and 1 base respectively, with 12 bases between them. The CDR3 DNA is TGTGCCAACAGCCGGACTCGCACAGATACGCAGTATTTT. Translation gives CANSRTRTDTQYF.

In its sample, this clonotype was seen a few times. The J gene is TRBJ2-1, the V gene TRBV10-3; 8 bases are shared with TRBD2. The germline V gene has CDR1 ENHRY and CDR2 SYGVKD. The CDR3 spans 15 residues. Trimming cost V 7 bases and J 2 bases; bases outside gene matches: 7. The DNA of the CDR3 is TGTGCCATCAAGCCAGCGGGGGTGACCTACAATGAGCAGTTCTTC. Protein: CAIKPAGVTYNEQFF.

This clonotype occurred a few times. The chain joins TRBV7-2 to TRBJ2-3; D is unclear. The length of the CDR3 is 15 residues. Trimming shortened V by 2 bases and J by 0 bases, and 9 bases separated the two germline ends. Germline V lookup: CDR1 SGHTA, CDR2 FQGNSA. In DNA form, the CDR3 reads TGTGCCAGCAGCTTATCGTGGGTCAGCACAGATACGCAGTATTTT. Residues: CASSLSWVSTDTQYF.

This clonotype was seen only a few times. The V call is TRBV4-2, the J call TRBJ2-7; 13 positions match TRBD2. V shed 0 bases and J 10 bases; nucleotides not matched to a gene: 21. The CDR3 spans 20 residues. Germline V gene lookup returns CDR1 LGHNA and CDR2 YNFKEQ. The CDR3 loop reads CASSQDLGTSGAPTRISQYF. The CDR3 coding sequence is TGTGCCAGCAGCCAAGATCTAGGGACTAGCGGGGCCCCTACGAGGATTTCTCAGTACTTC.

This sequence joins TRBV20-1 and TRBJ2-7, with TRBD1 as a possible D gene (6 bases). Germline values: CDR1 DFQATT, CDR2 SNEGSKA (reference sequence). Between the trimmed V and J ends, which lost 7 bases and 2 bases, there was a span of 18 bases. The length of the CDR3 is 14 residues. The CDR3 sequence: CSGGTRVPAYEQYF. For the CDR3, the DNA is TGCAGTGGGGGGACAAGGGTGCCCGCCTACGAGCAGTACTTC.

This chain uses TRBV5-1 with TRBJ1-2; tentatively, D is TRBD1 (6 bases). V gave up 1 base and J gave up 2 bases, with 15 bases separating them. Looked up from germline, CDR1 is SGHRS and CDR2 is YFSETQ. The CDR3 totals 16 residues. The chain's CDR3 is CASSLKGPGENYGYTF. As DNA, the CDR3 is TGCGCCAGCAGCTTGAAGGGTCCAGGGGAGAACTATGGCTACACCTTC.

V and J are TRBV2 and TRBJ2-1, with TRBD1 identical over 10 bases. CDR3 size: 15 residues. CDR1 and CDR2 from the germline V gene are SNHLY and FYNNEI. Losses at the gene ends were 7 bases for V and 1 base for J; bases not matched to a gene: 4. Here the CDR3 DNA reads TGTGCCAGCACTGGGGGACAGGGGTCCTACAATGAGCAGTTCTTC. The encoded protein is CASTGGQGSYNEQFF.